Below are 5 T cell receptor beta chains sequenced from a single sample in a study of T cell responses to AZD1222 COVID-19 vaccine. Repertoires were generated with immunoSEQ multiplex PCR, while TCRdb's copy carries only in-frame clones and drops some. The profile shows 100,000 to 150,000 clones, roughly 89% of them singletons. Sample: peripheral blood, taken on day 0 of AZD1222 vaccination. These TCRs come from an adult in good health.

This chain uses TRBV9 with TRBJ1-4; the D gene is possibly TRBD1 (5 bases). From germline, CDR1 is SGDLS and CDR2 YYNGEE. Trimming left V 3 bases short and J 0 bases short, with 12 bases between. There are 16 residues in the CDR3. As DNA, the CDR3 is TGTGCCAGCAGCGAAGGACACCTCGCAACTAATGAAAAACTGTTTTTT. Amino acids: CASSEGHLATNEKLFF.

The table lists this clone with a count of one. The chain has TRBV6-8 and TRBJ2-3; D gene ambiguous. There are 16 residues in the CDR3. The ends were cut back, 0 bases at V and 2 bases at J, with 12 bases in the middle. Germline V gene data show CDR1 as MNHGY and CDR2 as SAAAGT. The CDR3 region has the DNA TGTGCCAGCAGTTACTCGATTTGTTTGAACACAGATACGCAGTATTTT. This translates into CASSYSICLNTDTQYF.

This sequence joins TRBV30 and TRBJ1-6; TRBD1 agrees at 7 bases. The germline gives CDR1 GTSNPN, CDR2 SVGIG (reference sequence). CDR3 length equals 13 residues. Trimming removed 5 bases from V and 10 bases from J; junction bases left unmatched: 8. The CDR3 region has the DNA TGTGCCTGGGTTCGACAGGGTTTGTCACCCCTCCACTTT. It specifies CAWVRQGLSPLHF.

As DNA, the CDR3 is TGTGCCTGGAGAAGAGACGGAAACACTGAAGCTTTCTTT. Its protein is CAWRRDGNTEAFF. This chain connects TRBV30 to TRBJ1-1, with D hard to call. Germline V gene data show CDR1 as GTSNPN and CDR2 as SVGIG (reference sequence). V was clipped by 3 bases and J by 2 bases, with 10 bases between them. The CDR3 totals 13 residues.

As concerns this clone: A single base separates this from a much larger clone, so it may be a read error. The chain is built from TRBV5-5 and TRBJ1-2; 7 nucleotides match TRBD1. V gave up 3 bases and J gave up 3 bases; unmatched junction bases: 2. In germline, CDR1 is SGHKS, CDR2 YYEKEE (reference sequence). The CDR3 covers 13 residues. The CDR3 reads CASSSGTDYGYTF. As DNA, the CDR3 is TGTGCCAGCAGCTCCGGGACAGACTATGGCTACACCTTC.